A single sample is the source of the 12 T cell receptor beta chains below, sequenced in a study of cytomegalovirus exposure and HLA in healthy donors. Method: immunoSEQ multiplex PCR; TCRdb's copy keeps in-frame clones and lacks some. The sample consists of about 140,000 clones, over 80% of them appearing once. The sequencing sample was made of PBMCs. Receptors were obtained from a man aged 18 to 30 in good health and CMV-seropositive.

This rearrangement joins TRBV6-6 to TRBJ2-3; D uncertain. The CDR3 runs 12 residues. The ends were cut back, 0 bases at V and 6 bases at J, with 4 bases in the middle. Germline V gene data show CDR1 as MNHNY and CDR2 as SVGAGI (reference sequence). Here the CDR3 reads CASSYSGDTQYF. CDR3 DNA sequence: TGTGCCAGCAGTTACTCCGGGGATACGCAGTATTTT.

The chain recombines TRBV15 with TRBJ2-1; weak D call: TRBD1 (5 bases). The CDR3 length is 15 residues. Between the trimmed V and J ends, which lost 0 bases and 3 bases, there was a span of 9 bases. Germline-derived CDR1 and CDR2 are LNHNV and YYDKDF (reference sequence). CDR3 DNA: TGTGCCACCAGCAGAGAAGGGGTATACTACAATGAGCAGTTCTTC. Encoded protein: CATSREGVYYNEQFF.

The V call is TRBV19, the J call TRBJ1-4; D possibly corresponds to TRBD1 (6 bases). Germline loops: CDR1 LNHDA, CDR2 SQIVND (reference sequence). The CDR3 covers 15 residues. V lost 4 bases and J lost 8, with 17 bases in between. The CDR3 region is CASSTYRDTVEKLFF. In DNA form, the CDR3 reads TGTGCCAGTAGTACATATCGGGACACAGTCGAAAAACTGTTTTTT.

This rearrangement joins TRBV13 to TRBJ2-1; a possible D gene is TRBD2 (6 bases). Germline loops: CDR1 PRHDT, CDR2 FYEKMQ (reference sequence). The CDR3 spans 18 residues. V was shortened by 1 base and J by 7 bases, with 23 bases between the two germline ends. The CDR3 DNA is TGTGCCAGCAGCTTAGTCGGGTGGGACTCCCAGAGTAAGAATGAGCAGTTCTTC. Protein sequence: CASSLVGWDSQSKNEQFF.

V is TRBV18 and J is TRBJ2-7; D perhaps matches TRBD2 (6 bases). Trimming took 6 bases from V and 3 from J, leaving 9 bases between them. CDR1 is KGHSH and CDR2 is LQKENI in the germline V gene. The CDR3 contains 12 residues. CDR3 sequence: CASSPGGYEQYF. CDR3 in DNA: TGTGCCAGCTCCCCCGGGGGCTACGAGCAGTACTTC.

The DNA of the CDR3 is TGCGCCAGCAGCTTGAGGACTGATACGCAGTATTTT. This translates into CASSLRTDTQYF. V usage is TRBV5-1 and J usage is TRBJ2-3; a weak D match, TRBD2 (5 bases). CDR1 is SGHRS, CDR2 YFSETQ, per germline. This CDR3 is 12 amino acids long. V was pared by 1 base and J by 6 bases, with 6 bases between.

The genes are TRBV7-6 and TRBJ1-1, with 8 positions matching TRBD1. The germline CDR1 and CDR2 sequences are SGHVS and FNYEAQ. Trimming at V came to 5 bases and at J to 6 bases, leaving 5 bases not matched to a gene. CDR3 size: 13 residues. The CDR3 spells CASSPDRVSEAFF. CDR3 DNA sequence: TGTGCCAGCAGCCCGGACAGGGTTTCTGAAGCTTTCTTT.

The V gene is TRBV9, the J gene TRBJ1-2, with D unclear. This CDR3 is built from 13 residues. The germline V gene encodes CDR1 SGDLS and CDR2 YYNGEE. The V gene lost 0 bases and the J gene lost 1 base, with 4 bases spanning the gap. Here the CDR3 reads CASSVAGNYGYTF. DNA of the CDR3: TGTGCCAGCAGCGTAGCCGGTAACTATGGCTACACCTTC.

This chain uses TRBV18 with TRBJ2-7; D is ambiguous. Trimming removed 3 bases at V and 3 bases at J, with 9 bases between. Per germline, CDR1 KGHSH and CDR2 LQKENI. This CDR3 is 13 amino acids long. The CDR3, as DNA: TGTGCCAGCTCACCCGGTGGTTTCTACGAGCAGTACTTC. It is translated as CASSPGGFYEQYF.

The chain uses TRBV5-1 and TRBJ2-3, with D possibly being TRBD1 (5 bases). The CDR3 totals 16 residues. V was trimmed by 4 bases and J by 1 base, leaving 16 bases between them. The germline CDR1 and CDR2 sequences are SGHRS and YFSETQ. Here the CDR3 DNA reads TGCGCCAGCAGCCCTCGATGGCAGGGTGGCACAGATACGCAGTATTTT. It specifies CASSPRWQGGTDTQYF.

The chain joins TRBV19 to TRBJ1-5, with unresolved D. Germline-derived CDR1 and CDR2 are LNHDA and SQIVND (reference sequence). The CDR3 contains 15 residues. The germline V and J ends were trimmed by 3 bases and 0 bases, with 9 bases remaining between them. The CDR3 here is CASSIWSYSNQPQHF. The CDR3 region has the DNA TGTGCCAGTAGTATCTGGAGTTATAGCAATCAGCCCCAGCATTTT. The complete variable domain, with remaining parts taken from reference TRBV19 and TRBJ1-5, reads DGGITQSPKYLFRKEGQNVTLSCEQNLNHDAMYWYRQDPGQGLRLIYYSQIVNDFQKGDIAEGYSVSREKKESFPLTVTSAQKNPTAFYLCASSIWSYSNQPQHFGDGTRLSIL.

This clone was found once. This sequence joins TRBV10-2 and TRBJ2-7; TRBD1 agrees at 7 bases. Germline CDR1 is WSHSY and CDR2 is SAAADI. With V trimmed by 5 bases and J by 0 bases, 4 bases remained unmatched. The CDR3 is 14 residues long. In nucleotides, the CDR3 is TGCGCCAGCAGTTCGACAGGGACCTCCTACGAGCAGTACTTC. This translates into CASSSTGTSYEQYF.